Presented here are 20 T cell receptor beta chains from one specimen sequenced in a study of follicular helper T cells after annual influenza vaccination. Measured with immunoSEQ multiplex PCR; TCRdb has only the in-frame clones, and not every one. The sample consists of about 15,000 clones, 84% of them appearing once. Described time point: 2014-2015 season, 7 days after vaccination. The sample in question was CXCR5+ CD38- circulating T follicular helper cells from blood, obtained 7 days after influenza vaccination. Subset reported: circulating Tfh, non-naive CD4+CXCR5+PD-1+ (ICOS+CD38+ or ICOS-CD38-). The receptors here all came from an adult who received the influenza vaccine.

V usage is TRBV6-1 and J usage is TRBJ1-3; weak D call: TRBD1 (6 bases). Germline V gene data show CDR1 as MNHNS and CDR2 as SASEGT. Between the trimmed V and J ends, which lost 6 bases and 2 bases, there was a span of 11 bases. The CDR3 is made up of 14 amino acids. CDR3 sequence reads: CASSPRQAGNTIYF. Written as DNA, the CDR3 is TGTGCCAGCAGCCCCAGACAGGCTGGAAACACCATATATTTT.

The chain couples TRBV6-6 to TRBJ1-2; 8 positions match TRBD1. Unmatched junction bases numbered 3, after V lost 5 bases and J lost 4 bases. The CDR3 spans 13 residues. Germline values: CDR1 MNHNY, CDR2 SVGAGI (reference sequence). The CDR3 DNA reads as TGTGCCAGCAGTCGGCAGGGGGCCTATGGCTACACCTTC. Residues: CASSRQGAYGYTF.

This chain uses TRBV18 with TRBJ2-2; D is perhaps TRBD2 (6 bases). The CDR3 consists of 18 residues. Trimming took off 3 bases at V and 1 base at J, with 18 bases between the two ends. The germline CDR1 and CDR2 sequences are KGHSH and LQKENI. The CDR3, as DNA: TGTGCCAGCTCACCGCGCGCCTTGGAGCGGGTGAACACCGGGGAGCTGTTTTTT. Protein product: CASSPRALERVNTGELFF.

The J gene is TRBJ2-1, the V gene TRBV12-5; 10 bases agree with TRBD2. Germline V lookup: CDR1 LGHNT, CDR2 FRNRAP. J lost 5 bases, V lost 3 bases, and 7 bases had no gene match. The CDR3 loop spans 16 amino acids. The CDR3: CASGFGSGGAHNEQFF. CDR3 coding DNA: TGTGCTAGTGGTTTTGGGAGCGGGGGGGCCCACAATGAGCAGTTCTTC. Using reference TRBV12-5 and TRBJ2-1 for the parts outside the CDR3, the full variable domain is DARVTQTPRHKVTEMGQEVTMRCQPILGHNTVFWYRQTMMQGLELLAYFRNRAPLDDSGMPKDRFSAEMPDATLATLKIQPSEPRDSAVYFCASGFGSGGAHNEQFFGPGTRLTVL.

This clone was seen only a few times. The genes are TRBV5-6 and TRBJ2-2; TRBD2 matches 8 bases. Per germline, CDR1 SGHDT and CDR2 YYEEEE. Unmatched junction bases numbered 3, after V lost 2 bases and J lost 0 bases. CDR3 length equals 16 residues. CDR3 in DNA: TGTGCCAGCAGCTTTGGACTAGCCTCGAACACCGGGGAGCTGTTTTTT. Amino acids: CASSFGLASNTGELFF.

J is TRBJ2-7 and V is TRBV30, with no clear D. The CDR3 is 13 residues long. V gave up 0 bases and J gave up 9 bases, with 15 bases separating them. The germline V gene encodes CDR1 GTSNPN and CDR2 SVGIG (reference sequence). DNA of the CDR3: TGTGCCTGGAGTGTACGTTCAGGAAGTCGGCAGTACTTC. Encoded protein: CAWSVRSGSRQYF. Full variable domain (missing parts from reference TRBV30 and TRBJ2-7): SQTIHQWPATLVQPVGSPLSLECTVEGTSNPNLYWYRQAAGRGLQLLFYSVGIGQISSEVPQNLSASRPQDRQFILSSKKLLLSDSGFYLCAWSVRSGSRQYFGPGTRLTVT.

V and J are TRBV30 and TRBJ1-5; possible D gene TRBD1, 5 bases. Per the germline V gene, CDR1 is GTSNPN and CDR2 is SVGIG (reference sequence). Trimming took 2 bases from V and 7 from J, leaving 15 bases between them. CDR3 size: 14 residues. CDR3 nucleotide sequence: TGTGCCTGGAGTCCCGGGGACGGAGGGCAGCCCCAGCATTTT. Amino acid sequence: CAWSPGDGGQPQHF.

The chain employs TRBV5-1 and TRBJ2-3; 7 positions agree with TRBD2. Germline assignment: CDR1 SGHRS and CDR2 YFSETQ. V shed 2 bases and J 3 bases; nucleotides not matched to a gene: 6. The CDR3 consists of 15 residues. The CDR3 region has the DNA TGCGCCAGCAGCTTCGGAAGCGGGAATACAGATACGCAGTATTTT. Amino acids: CASSFGSGNTDTQYF. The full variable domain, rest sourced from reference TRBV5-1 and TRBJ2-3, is KAGVTQTPRYLIKTRGQQVTLSCSPISGHRSVSWYQQTPGQGLQFLFEYFSETQRNKGNFPGRFSGRQFSNSRSEMNVSTLELGDSALYLCASSFGSGNTDTQYFGPGTRLTVL.

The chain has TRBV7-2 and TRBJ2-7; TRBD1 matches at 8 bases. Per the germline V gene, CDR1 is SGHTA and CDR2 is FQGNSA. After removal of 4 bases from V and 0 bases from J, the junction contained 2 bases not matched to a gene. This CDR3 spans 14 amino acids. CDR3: CASSSGQGSYEQYF. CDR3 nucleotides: TGTGCCAGCAGCTCCGGACAGGGCTCCTACGAGCAGTACTTC.

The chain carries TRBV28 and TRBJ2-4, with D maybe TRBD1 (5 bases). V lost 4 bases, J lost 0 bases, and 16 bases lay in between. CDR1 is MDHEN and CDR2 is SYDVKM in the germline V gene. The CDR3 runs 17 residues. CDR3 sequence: CASSSPVGAVAKNIQYF. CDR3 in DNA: TGTGCCAGCAGTTCCCCCGTTGGGGCGGTAGCCAAAAACATTCAGTACTTC.

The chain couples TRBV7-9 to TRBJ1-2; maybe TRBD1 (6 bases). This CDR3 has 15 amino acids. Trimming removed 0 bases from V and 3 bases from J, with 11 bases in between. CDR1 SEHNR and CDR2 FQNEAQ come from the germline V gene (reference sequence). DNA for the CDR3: TGTGCCAGCAGCTTAGCGCAGGGGAAACACTATGGCTACACCTTC. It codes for CASSLAQGKHYGYTF.

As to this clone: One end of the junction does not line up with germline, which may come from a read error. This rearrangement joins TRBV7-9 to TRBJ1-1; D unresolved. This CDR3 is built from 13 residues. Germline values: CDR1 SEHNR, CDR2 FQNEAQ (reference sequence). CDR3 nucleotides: TGTGCCAGCTGCTTTGACTCGAACACTGAAGCTTTCTTT. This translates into CASCFDSNTEAFF.

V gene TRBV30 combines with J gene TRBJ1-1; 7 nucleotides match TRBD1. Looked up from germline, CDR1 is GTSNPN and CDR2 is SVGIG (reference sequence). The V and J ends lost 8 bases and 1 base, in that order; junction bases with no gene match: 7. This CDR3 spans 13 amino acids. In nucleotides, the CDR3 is TGTGCCAGCTACAGGGGACCGAACACTGAAGCTTTCTTT. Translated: CASYRGPNTEAFF.

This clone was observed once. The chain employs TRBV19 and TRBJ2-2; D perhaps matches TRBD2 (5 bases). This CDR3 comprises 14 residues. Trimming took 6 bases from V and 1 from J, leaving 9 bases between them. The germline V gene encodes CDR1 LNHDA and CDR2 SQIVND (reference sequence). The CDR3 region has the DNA TGTGCCAGTAGGCAACGGGGGAACACCGGGGAGCTGTTTTTT. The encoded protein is CASRQRGNTGELFF.

CDR3 sequence: CASSPVEESSPLHF. The DNA for the CDR3 is TGTGCCAGCTCACCGGTAGAGGAGAGCTCACCCCTCCACTTT. The chain uses TRBV18 and TRBJ1-6; D not certain. Trimming removed 3 bases at V and 10 bases at J, with 13 bases between. The CDR3 is 14 amino acids. Germline values: CDR1 KGHSH, CDR2 LQKENI.

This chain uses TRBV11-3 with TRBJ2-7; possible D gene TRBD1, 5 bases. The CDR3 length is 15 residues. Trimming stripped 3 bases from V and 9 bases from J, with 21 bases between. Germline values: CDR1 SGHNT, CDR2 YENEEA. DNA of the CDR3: TGTGCCAGCAGCTTTAGATATTTCAGGGTCCACGGGCAGTACTTC. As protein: CASSFRYFRVHGQYF.

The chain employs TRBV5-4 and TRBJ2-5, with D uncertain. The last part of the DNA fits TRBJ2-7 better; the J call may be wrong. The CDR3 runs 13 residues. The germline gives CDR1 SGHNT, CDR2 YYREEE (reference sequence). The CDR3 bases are TGTGCCAGCAGCTTGTCTTATTCCTACGAGCAGTACTTC. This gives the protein CASSLSYSYEQYF.

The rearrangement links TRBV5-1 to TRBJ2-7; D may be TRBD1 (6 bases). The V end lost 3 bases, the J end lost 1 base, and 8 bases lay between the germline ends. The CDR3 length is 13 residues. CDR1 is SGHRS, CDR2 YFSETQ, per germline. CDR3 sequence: CASSYGQSYEQYF. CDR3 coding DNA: TGCGCCAGCAGCTATGGACAGTCCTACGAGCAGTACTTC. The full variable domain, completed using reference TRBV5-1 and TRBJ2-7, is KAGVTQTPRYLIKTRGQQVTLSCSPISGHRSVSWYQQTPGQGLQFLFEYFSETQRNKGNFPGRFSGRQFSNSRSEMNVSTLELGDSALYLCASSYGQSYEQYFGPGTRLTVT.

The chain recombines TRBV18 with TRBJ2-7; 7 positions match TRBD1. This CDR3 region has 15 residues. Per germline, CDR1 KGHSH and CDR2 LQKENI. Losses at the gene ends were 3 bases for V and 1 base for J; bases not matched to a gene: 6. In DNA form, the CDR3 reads TGTGCCAGCTCACCCGGGACAGCAACTTCCTACGAGCAGTACTTC. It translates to CASSPGTATSYEQYF. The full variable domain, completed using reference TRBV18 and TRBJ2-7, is NAGVMQNPRHLVRRRGQEARLRCSPMKGHSHVYWYRQLPEEGLKFMVYLQKENIIDESGMPKERFSAEFPKEGPSILRIQQVVRGDSAAYFCASSPGTATSYEQYFGPGTRLTVT.

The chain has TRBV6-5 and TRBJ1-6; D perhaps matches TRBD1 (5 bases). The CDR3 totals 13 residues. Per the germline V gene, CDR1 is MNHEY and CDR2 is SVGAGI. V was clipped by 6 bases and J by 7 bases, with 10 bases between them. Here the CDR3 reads CASRRQKNSPLHF. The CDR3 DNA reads TGTGCCAGCAGACGACAGAAGAATTCACCCCTCCACTTT.